This T cell receptor beta chain was captured by sequencing in a study of molecular identifiers for immune sequencing clone quantification. TCRdb re-called the PCR reads through MiXCR, storing one row per CDR3 protein. The sample contains roughly 55,000 distinct CDR3 sequences, 35% to 40% of which appear only once. Germline CDR1 reads MNHEY; CDR2 reads SVGEGT. The CDR3 contains 13 residues. V lost 4 bases, J lost 8 bases, and 12 bases lay in between. The V gene is TRBV6-2 or TRBV6-3, the J gene TRBJ2-4; D unresolved. The sequenced sample consisted of naive CD8+ T cells from blood, with Jurkat cell RNA spiked in. The subset: FACS-sorted CD8+CD4-CCR7+CD45RA+ naive T cells. The sequence was obtained from a human donor in good health. Some libraries in this study had Jurkat cell RNA spiked in. The CDR3 region has the DNA TGTGCCAGCAGTTTTACCAAAAAGGACATTCAGTACTTC. Its protein product is CASSFTKKDIQYF.